A single sample gave rise to the 15 T cell receptor beta chains below, sequenced in a study of Graves' ophthalmopathy and Graves' hyperthyroidism. Scientists amplified the TCR beta CDR3 regions from RNA transcripts. The authors performed first-round RT-PCR with HTBI primers and then a second-round multiplex PCR. TCRdb re-called the multiplex PCR reads through MiXCR, storing one row per CDR3 protein. The repertoire holds around 1.1 million distinct CDR3 sequences, with 35% to 45% as singletons. The sequenced sample consisted of peripheral blood or thyroid tissue (not recorded which). Source of these receptors: an adult man with Graves' hyperthyroidism.

On this clonotype: A much larger clonotype is one base distant, so this may be a read error. The rearrangement joins TRBV7-9 to TRBJ2-7; the D is unclear. The CDR3 covers 14 residues. CDR1 is SEHNR, CDR2 FQNEAQ, per germline (reference sequence). The CDR3 DNA reads TGTGCCAACAGCTTCATACGGATGCCCTACGAGCAGTACTTC. This gives the protein CANSFIRMPYEQYF.

The sample holds many counts of this clonotype. The V call is TRBV2, the J call TRBJ1-5; unclear D gene. Germline V gene sequence: CDR1 SNHLY, CDR2 FYNNEI. Between the trimmed V and J ends, which lost 1 base and 3 bases, there was a span of 10 bases. The CDR3 has 15 amino acids. DNA for the CDR3: TGTGCCAGCAGTGAAGGGTCCGGATACAATCAGCCCCAGCATTTT. It encodes CASSEGSGYNQPQHF.

The CDR3, as DNA: TGTGCCGAGCCGGGACAGGGGAACAATCAGCCCCAGCATTTT. Translated: CAEPGQGNNQPQHF. This chain links TRBV10-3 with TRBJ1-5, with 10 bases identical to TRBD1. CDR1 and CDR2 (germline): ENHRY, SYGVKD. The CDR3 extends over 14 amino acids. V shed 11 bases, J shed 3 bases, and the junction held 7 bases outside the gene matches.

This rearrangement joins TRBV27 to TRBJ1-1; maybe TRBD1 (5 bases). The CDR3 has 14 residues. Deletions cut 3 bases from V and 6 bases from J, with 14 bases between. Germline V gene lookup returns CDR1 MNHEY and CDR2 SMNVEV (reference sequence). The CDR3 region has the DNA TGTGCCAGCAGTTTTTCGAGGGGATTCGCTGAAGCTTTCTTT. It translates to CASSFSRGFAEAFF.

A few counts support this clonotype. The V call is TRBV30, the J call TRBJ2-6; no firm D call. The V gene's germline CDR1 is GTSNPN and CDR2 SVGIG (reference sequence). Trimming stripped 5 bases from V and 7 bases from J, with 6 bases between. The CDR3 covers 11 residues. The CDR3 DNA sequence: TGTGCCTGGGGGCGAGCCAACGTCCTGACTTTC. It is translated as CAWGRANVLTF.

The V gene is TRBV29-1, the J gene TRBJ1-1; 7 bases are shared with TRBD1. The CDR3 consists of 11 residues. V lost 7 bases and J lost 11; bases outside the gene matches: 10. Germline CDR1 and CDR2: SQVTM and ANQGSEA. This CDR3 reads CSARQGQVAFF. Written as DNA, the CDR3 is TGCAGCGCCCGACAGGGACAAGTGGCTTTCTTT.

J is TRBJ2-3 and V is TRBV10-3; possible D gene TRBD2, 6 bases. Germline lookup yields CDR1 ENHRY and CDR2 SYGVKD. The CDR3 contains 12 residues. Trimming left V 10 bases short and J 3 bases short, with 11 bases between. The CDR3: CANRDSTDTQYF. DNA for the CDR3: TGTGCCAACCGGGACTCGACAGATACGCAGTATTTT.

The chain joins TRBV7-9 to TRBJ2-7, with TRBD2 identical over 7 bases. Germline V lookup: CDR1 SEHNR, CDR2 FQNEAQ (reference sequence). The CDR3 contains 15 residues. The V gene end was trimmed by 6 bases and the J gene end by 6 bases; junction bases not matched to a gene: 14. For the CDR3, the DNA is TGTGCCAGCAGTGCAAGACGCGGGAGTGCCACCGAGCAGTACTTC. It encodes CASSARRGSATEQYF.

This clonotype was seen a few times. V usage is TRBV12-3 or TRBV12-4 and J usage is TRBJ1-1; maybe TRBD1 (6 bases). The ends were cut back, 6 bases at V and 1 base at J, with 18 bases in the middle. This CDR3 region has 16 residues. CDR3: CASSSGAGVKNTEAFF. The CDR3 DNA follows: TGTGCCAGCAGCAGCGGGGCAGGGGTTAAGAACACTGAAGCTTTCTTT.

Comments on this clonotype: A read error may explain this, as a much larger clone is one base away. This CDR3 is missing its conserved last phenylalanine or tryptophan, likely due to a read error. V is TRBV7-2 and J is TRBJ1-3; TRBD1 might be the D (5 bases). The length of the CDR3 is 17 residues. The germline V gene has CDR1 SGHTA and CDR2 FQGNSA. The V end was cut by 1 base, the J end by 4 bases, with 17 bases between. This CDR3 reads CASSLDRRGSDGNTIYL. CDR3 bases: TGTGCCAGCAGCTTAGATCGACGGGGGTCGGACGGAAACACCATATATCTT.

This clonotype was seen many times. This chain connects TRBV20-1 to TRBJ2-5; 8 bases map to TRBD1. In germline, CDR1 is DFQATT, CDR2 SNEGSKA (reference sequence). This CDR3 is built from 12 residues. Trimming cost V 6 bases and J 4 bases; bases outside gene matches: 4. The chain's CDR3 is CSADRGPETQYF. The CDR3 nucleotides are TGCAGTGCCGACAGGGGACCAGAGACCCAGTACTTC.

Comment on this clonotype: One base away lies a much larger clone, so this may be a sequencing read error. The CDR3, as DNA: TGTGCCCGCGGTGCGCCTGAAGCTTTCTTT. Its protein product is CARGAPEAFF. The chain has TRBV12-3 or TRBV12-4 and TRBJ1-1; D gene ambiguous. With 11 bases removed from V and 6 bases from J, the gap between germline ends came to 10 bases. The CDR3 covers 10 residues.

This clonotype occurred a few times. The CDR3 DNA follows: TGCGCCAGCAGCCAAGCTCCAGGGGACGACTATGGCTACACCTTC. As protein: CASSQAPGDDYGYTF. The chain links TRBV4-3 to TRBJ1-2; a weak D match, TRBD1 (6 bases). The germline CDR1 and CDR2 sequences are LGHNA and YSLEER. V lost 1 base and J 3 bases, leaving 12 bases between the germline ends. This CDR3 region has 15 residues.

This clonotype occurred many times. The V and J genes are TRBV4-1 and TRBJ1-2; 12 bases align to TRBD1. The length of the CDR3 is 15 residues. J gave up 6 bases and V 3 bases, and 5 bases lay outside the gene matches. Germline CDR1 and CDR2: MGHRA and YSYEKL. CDR3 coding DNA: TGCGCCAGCAGCCATAGGGACAGGGGGCAGGATGGCTACACCTTC. Protein: CASSHRDRGQDGYTF.

The chain couples TRBV20-1 to TRBJ2-7; D unresolved. The CDR3 spans 11 residues. Trimming pared 6 bases from V and 2 bases from J, leaving 8 bases between. CDR1 is DFQATT and CDR2 is SNEGSKA in the germline V gene (reference sequence). This chain's CDR3 is CSAPNPYEQYF. CDR3 nucleotides: TGCAGTGCCCCCAATCCCTACGAGCAGTACTTC.